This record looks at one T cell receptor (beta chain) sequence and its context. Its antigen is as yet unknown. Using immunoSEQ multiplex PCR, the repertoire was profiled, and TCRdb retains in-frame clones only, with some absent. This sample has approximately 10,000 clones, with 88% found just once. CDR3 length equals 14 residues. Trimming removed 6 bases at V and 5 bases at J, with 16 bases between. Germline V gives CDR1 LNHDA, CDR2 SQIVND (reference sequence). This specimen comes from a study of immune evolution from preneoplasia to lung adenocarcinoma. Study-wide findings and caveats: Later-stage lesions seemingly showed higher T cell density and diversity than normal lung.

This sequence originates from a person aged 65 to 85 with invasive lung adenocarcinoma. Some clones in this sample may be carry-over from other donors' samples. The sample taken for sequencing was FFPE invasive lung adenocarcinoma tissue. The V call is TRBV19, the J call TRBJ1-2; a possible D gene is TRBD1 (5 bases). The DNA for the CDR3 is TGTGCCAGTAGGCGGCAGGGATCTCAGTATGGCTACACCTTC. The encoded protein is CASRRQGSQYGYTF.